Only one count was recorded for the clone carrying this T cell receptor beta chain. This sample stems from a study of blood T cell repertoires in COVID-19. Study background: Acute-phase and convalescent COVID-19 samples originated in the United States, Italy and Spain.

CDR1 MDHEN and CDR2 SYDVKM come from the germline V gene. The V and J ends lost 10 bases and 0 bases respectively, with 13 bases between them. The CDR3 runs to 13 residues. The authors' processing: How many nucleated cells were present was estimated from reference gene primer amplification. Data came from immunoSEQ multiplex PCR; TCRdb stores just in-frame clones and leaves some out. D and trimming were read from the DNA, whereas the V and J calls and clone size are those reported in that table. In the table there are fewer than 300,000 clones, over 75% of which are singletons. The specimen sequenced was PBMCs or T cells enriched from blood (not recorded which). The rearrangement links TRBV28 to TRBJ2-7; D is possibly TRBD1 (6 bases). The clonotype comes from a woman aged 25 to 39 who had recovered from COVID-19. The CDR3 nucleotides are TGTGCCACCACGGTGGACAGCTCCTACGAGCAGTACTTC. It encodes CATTVDSSYEQYF.